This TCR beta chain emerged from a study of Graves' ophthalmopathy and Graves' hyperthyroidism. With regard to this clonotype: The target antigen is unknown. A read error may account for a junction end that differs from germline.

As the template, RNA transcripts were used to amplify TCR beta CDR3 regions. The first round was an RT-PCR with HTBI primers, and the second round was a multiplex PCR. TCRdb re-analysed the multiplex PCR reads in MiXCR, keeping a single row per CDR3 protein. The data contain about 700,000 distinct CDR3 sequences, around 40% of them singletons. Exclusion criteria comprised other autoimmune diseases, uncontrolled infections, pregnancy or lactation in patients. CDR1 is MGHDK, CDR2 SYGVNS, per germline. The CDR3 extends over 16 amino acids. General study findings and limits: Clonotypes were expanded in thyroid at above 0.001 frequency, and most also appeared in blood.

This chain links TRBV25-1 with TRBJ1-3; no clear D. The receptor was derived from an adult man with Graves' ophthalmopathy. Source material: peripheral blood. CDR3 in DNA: TGTGCCAGCAGTCCCGACCTCCTAAGCTCTGGAAACACCATATACTTT. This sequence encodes CASSPDLLSSGNTIYF.